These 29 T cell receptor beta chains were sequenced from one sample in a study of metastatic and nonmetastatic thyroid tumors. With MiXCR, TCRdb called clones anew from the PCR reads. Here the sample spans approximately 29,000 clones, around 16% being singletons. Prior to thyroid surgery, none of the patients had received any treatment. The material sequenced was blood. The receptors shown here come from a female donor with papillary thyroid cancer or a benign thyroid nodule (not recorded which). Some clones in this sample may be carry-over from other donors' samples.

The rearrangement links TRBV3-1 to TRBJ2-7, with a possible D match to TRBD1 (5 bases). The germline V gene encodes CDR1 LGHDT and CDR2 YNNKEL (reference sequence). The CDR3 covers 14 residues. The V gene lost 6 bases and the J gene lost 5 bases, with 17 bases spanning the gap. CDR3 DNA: TGTGCCAGCAGTTTCATGGACAAATTCCACGAGCAGTACTTC. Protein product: CASSFMDKFHEQYF.

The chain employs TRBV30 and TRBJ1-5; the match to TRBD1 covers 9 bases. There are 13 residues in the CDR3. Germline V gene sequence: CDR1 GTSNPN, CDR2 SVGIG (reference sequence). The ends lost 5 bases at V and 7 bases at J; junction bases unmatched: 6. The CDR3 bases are TGTGCCTGGGCTACAGGGGGCGGGCAGCCCCAGCATTTT. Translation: CAWATGGGQPQHF.

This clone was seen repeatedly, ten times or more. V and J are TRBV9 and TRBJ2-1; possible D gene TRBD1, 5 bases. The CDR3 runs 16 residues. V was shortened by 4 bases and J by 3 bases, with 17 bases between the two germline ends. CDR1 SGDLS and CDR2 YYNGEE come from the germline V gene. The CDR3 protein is CASSRALGDFYNEQFF. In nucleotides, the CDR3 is TGTGCCAGCAGCCGCGCCCTAGGGGATTTCTACAATGAGCAGTTCTTC. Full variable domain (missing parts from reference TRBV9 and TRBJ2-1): DSGVTQTPKHLITATGQRVTLRCSPRSGDLSVYWYQQSLDQGLQFLIQYYNGEERAKGNILERFSAQQFPDLHSELNLSSLELGDSALYFCASSRALGDFYNEQFFGPGTRLTVL.

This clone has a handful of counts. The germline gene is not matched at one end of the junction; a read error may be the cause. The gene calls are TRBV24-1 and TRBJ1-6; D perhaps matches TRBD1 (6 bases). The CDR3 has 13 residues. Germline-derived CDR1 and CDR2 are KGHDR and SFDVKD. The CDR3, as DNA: TGTGCCACACCCAGGGGTCAAAATTCACACCTCCACTTT. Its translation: CATPRGQNSHLHF.

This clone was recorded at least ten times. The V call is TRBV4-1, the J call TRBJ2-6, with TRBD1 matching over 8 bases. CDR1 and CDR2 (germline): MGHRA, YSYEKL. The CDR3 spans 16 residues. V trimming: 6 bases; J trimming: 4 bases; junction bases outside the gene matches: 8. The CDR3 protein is CASRRTGLDGANVLTF. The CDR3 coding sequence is TGCGCCAGCAGACGGACAGGGCTAGACGGGGCCAACGTCCTGACTTTC.

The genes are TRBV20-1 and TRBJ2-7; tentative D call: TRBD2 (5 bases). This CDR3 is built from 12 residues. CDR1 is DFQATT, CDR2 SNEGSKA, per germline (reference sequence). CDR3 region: CRPTIYSYEQYF. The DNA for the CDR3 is TGCAGGCCGACTATCTACTCCTACGAGCAGTACTTC.

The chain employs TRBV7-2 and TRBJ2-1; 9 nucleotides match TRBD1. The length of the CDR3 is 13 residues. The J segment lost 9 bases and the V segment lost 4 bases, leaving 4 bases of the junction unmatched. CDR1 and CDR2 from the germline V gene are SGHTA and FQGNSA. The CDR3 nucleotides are TGTGCCAGCAGCTCAACAGGGGGCCGTGAGCAGTTCTTC. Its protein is CASSSTGGREQFF.

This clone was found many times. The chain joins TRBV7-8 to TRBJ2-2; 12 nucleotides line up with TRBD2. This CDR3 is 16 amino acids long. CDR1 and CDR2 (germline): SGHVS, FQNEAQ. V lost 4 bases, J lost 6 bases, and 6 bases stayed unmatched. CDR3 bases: TGTGCCAGCAGCTCAGGACTAGCGGGACTTGCCGGGGAGCTGTTTTTT. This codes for CASSSGLAGLAGELFF.

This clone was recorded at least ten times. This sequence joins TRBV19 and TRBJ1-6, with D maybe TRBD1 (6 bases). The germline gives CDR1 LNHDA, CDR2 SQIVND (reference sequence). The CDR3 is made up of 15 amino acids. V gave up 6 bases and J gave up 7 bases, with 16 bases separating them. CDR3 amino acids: CASSSGASSNSPLHF. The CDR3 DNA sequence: TGTGCCAGTAGCTCAGGGGCTTCTTCGAATTCACCCCTCCACTTT.

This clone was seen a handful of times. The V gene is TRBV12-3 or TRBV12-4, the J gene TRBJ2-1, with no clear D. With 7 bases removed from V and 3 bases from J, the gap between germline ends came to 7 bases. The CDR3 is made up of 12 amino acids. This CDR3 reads CASTRNYNEQFF. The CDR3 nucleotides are TGTGCCAGCACCCGAAACTACAATGAGCAGTTCTTC.

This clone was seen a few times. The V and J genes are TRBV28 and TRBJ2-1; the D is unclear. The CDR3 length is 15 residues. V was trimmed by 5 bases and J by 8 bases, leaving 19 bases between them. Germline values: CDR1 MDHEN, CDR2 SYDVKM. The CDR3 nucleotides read TGTGCCAGCAGTCAGCCCAGCGCCTCCGCTGATGAGCAGTTCTTC. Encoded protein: CASSQPSASADEQFF.

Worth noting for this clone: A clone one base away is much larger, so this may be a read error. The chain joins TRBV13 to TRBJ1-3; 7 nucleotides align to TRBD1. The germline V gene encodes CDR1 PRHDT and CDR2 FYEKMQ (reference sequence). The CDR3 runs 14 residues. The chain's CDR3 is CVISSRGLGNTIYF. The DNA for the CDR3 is TGTGTCATCAGCTCAAGGGGGCTTGGAAACACCATATATTTT.

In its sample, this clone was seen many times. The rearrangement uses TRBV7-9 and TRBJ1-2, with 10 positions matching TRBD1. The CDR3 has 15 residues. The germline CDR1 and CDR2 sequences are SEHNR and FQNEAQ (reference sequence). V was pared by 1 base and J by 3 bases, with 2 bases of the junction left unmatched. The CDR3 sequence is CASSLETGGHYGYTF. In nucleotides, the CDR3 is TGTGCCAGCAGCTTAGAGACAGGGGGCCACTATGGCTACACCTTC.

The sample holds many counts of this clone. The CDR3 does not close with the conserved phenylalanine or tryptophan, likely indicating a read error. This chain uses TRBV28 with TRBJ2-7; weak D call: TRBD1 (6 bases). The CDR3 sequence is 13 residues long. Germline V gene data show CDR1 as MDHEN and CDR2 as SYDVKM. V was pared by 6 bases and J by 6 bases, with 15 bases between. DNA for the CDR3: TGTGCCAGCAGACTAAGGGGACATTCCGAGCAGTACTCC. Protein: CASRLRGHSEQYS.

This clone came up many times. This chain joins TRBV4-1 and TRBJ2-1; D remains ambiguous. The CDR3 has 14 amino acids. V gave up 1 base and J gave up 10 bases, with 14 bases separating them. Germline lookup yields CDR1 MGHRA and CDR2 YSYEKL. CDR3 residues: CASSQGNGVGEQFF. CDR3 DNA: TGCGCCAGCAGCCAAGGAAATGGGGTAGGGGAGCAGTTCTTC.

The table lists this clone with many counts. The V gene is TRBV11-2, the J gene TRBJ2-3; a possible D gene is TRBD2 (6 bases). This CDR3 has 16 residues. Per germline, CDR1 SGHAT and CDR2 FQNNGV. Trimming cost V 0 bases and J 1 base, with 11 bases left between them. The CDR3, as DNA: TGTGCCAGCAGCTTAGATGGAGGGCCAGGCACAGATACGCAGTATTTT. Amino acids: CASSLDGGPGTDTQYF.

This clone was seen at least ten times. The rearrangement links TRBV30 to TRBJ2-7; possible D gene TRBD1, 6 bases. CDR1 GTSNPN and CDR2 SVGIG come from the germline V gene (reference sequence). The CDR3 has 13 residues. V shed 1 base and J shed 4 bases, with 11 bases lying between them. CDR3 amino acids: CAWSADTGYEQYF. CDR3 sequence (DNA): TGTGCCTGGAGTGCGGACACAGGGTACGAGCAGTACTTC.

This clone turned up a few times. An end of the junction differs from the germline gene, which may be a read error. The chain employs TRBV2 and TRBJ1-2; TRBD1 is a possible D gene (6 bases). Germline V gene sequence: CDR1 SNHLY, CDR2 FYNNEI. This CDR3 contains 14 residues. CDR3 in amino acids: CASSEAGRGLGHTF. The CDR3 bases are TGTGCCAGCAGTGAAGCAGGCAGGGGTCTTGGCCACACCTTC.

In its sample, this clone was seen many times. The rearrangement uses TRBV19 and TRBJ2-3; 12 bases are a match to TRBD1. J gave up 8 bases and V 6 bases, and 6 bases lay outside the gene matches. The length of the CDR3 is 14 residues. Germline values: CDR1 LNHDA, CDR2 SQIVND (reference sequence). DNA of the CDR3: TGTGCCAGTAGCCCGGGACAGGGGGCGGGTACGCAGTATTTT. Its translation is CASSPGQGAGTQYF.

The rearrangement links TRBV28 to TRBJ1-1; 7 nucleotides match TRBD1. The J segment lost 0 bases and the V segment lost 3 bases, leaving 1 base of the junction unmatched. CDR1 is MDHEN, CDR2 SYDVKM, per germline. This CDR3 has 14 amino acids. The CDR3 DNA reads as TGTGCCAGCAGTTTGACAGGGATGAACACTGAAGCTTTCTTT. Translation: CASSLTGMNTEAFF.

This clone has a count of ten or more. CDR3 sequence reads: CASSHVSGTWVDTQYF. The CDR3 DNA reads as TGTGCCAGCAGCCACGTTAGCGGGACGTGGGTAGATACGCAGTATTTT. The chain links TRBV3-1 to TRBJ2-3; TRBD2 matches 8 bases. J lost 5 bases, V lost 3 bases, and 10 bases had no gene match. This CDR3 spans 16 amino acids. Germline-derived CDR1 and CDR2 are LGHDT and YNNKEL (reference sequence).

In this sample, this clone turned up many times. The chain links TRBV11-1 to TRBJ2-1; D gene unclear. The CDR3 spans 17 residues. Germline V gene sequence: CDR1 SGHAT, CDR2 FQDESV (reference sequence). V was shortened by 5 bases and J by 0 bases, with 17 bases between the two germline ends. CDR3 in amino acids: CASSLRPYSNSYNEQFF. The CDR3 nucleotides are TGTGCCAGCAGCCTAAGACCTTACAGCAACTCCTACAATGAGCAGTTCTTC.

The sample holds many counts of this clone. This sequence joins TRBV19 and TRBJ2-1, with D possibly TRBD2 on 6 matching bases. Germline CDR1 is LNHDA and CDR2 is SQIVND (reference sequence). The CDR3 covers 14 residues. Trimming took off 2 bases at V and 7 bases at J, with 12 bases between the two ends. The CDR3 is CASSISSGGNEQFF. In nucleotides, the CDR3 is TGTGCCAGTAGTATAAGCTCCGGAGGGAATGAGCAGTTCTTC.

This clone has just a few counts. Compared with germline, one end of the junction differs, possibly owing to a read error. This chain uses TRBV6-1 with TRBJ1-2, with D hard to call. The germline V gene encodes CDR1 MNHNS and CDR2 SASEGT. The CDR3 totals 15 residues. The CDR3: CASGDERGRWRGYTF. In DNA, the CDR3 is TGTGCCAGCGGTGACGAGAGAGGGCGATGGCGTGGCTACACCTTC.

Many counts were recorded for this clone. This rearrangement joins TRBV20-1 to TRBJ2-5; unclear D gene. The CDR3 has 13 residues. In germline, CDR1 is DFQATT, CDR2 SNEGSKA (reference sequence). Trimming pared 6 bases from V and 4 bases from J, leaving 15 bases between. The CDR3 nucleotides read TGCAGTGCCCGACCCGGAGCCCGAGAGACCCAGTACTTC. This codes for CSARPGARETQYF.

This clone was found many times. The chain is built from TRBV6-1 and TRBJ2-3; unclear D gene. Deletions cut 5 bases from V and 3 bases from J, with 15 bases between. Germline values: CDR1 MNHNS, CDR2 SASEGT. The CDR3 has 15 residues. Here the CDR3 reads CASSSRPPLTDTQYF. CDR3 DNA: TGTGCCAGCAGTTCGAGGCCCCCGTTAACAGATACGCAGTATTTT.

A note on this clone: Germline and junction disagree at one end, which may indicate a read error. The CDR3 sequence is CSVRSGAETFF. CDR3 coding DNA: TGCAGCGTTAGGAGTGGGGCTGAAACTTTCTTT. The chain recombines TRBV29-1 with TRBJ1-1; a weak D match, TRBD1 (5 bases). Looked up from germline, CDR1 is SQVTM and CDR2 is ANQGSEA. The CDR3 is made up of 11 amino acids.

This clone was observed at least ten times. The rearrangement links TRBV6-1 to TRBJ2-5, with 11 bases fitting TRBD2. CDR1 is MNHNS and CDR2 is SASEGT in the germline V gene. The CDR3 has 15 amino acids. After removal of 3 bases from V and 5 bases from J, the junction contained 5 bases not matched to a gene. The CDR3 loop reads CASSETSGDSETQYF. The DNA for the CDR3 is TGTGCCAGCAGTGAGACTAGCGGGGACTCGGAGACCCAGTACTTC.

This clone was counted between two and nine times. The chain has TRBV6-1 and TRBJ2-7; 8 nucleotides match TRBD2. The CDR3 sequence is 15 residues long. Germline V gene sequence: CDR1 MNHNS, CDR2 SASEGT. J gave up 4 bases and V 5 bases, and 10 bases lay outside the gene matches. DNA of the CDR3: TGTGCCAGCAGTCCTCAAACCAGCGGGAGTTACGAGCAGTACTTC. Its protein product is CASSPQTSGSYEQYF.